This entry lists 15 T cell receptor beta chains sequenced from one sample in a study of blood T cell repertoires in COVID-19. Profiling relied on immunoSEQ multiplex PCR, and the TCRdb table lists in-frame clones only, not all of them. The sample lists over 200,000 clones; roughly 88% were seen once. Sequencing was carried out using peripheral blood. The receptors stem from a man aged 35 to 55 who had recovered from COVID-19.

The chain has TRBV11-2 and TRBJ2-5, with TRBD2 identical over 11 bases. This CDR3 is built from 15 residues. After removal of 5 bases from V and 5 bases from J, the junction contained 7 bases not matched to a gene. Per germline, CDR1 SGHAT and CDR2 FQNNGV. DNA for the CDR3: TGTGCCAGCAGCGGGGGGGGACTAGCGGCGGAGACCCAGTACTTC. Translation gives CASSGGGLAAETQYF.

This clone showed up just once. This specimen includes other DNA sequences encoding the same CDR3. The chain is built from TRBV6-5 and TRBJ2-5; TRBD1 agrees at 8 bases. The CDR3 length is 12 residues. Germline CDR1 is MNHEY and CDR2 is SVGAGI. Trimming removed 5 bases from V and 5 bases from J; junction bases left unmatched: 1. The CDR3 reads CASSTGGETQYF. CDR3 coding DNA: TGTGCCAGCAGTACAGGGGGGGAGACCCAGTACTTC.

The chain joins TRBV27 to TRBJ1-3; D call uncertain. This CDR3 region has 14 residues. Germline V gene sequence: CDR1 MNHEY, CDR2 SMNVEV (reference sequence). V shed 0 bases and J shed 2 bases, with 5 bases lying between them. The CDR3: CASSLSGAGNTIYF. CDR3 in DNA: TGTGCCAGCAGTTTATCAGGAGCTGGAAACACCATATATTTT.

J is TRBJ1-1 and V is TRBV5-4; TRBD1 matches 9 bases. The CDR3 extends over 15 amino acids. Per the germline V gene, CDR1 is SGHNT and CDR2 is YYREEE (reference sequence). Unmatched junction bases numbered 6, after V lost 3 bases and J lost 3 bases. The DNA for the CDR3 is TGTGCCAGCAGCTACTCCGGGACAGGGTACACTGAAGCTTTCTTT. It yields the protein CASSYSGTGYTEAFF.

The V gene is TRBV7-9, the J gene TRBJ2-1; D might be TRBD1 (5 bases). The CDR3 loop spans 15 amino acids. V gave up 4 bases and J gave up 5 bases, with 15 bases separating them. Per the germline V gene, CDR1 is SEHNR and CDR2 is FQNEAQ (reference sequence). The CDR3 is CASSSTGWGNNEQFF. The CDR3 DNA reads TGTGCCAGCAGCTCCACAGGATGGGGTAACAATGAGCAGTTCTTC.

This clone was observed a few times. The CDR3 DNA reads TGTGCCAGCAGCGTAAACCCGCAGGGGCTTCAGGCCCAGTACTTC. Translated: CASSVNPQGLQAQYF. The rearrangement uses TRBV9 and TRBJ2-5; the D gene is possibly TRBD1 (6 bases). This CDR3 region has 15 residues. V was pared by 1 base and J by 9 bases, with 19 bases between. Germline V lookup: CDR1 SGDLS, CDR2 YYNGEE.

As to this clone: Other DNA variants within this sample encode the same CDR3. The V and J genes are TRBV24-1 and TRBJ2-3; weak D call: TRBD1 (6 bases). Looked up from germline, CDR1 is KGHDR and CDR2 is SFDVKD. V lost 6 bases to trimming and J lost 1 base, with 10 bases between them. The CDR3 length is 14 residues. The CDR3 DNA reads TGTGCCACCAGTCGTGGGGGCGGCACAGATACGCAGTATTTT. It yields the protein CATSRGGGTDTQYF.

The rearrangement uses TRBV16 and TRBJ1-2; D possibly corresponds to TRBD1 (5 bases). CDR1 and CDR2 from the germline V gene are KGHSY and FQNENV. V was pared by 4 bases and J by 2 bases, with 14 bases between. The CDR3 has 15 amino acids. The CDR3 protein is CASSPGGAVNYGYTF. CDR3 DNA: TGTGCCAGCAGCCCTGGCGGGGCTGTCAACTATGGCTACACCTTC.

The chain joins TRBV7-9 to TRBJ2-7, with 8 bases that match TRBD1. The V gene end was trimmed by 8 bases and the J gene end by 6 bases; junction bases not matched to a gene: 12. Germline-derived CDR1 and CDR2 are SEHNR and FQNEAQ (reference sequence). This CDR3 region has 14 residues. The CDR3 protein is CASGLRTGRLEQYF. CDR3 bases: TGTGCCAGCGGGCTAAGGACAGGGCGACTCGAGCAGTACTTC.

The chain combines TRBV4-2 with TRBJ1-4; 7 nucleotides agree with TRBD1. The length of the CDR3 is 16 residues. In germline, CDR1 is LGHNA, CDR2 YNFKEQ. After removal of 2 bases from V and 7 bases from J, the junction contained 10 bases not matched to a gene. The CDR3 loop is CASSQWEGGIGEKLFF. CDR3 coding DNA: TGTGCCAGCAGCCAATGGGAAGGGGGCATAGGTGAAAAACTGTTTTTT.

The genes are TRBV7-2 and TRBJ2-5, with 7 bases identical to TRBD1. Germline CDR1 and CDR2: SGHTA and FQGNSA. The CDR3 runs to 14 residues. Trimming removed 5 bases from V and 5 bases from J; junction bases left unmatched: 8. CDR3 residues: CASSPRQGWETQYF. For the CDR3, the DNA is TGTGCCAGCAGCCCCCGACAGGGTTGGGAGACCCAGTACTTC.

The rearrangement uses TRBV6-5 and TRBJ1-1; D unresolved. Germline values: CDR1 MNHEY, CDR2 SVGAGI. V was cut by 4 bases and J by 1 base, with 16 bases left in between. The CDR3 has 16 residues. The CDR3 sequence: CASSSSAPGPNTEAFF. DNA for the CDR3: TGTGCCAGCAGTTCCTCAGCCCCAGGCCCGAACACTGAAGCTTTCTTT.

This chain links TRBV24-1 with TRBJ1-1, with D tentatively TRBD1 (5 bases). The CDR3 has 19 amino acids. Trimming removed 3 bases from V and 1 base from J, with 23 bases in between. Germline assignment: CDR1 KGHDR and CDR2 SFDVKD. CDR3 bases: TGTGCCACCAGTGATAGACCCCGGCCAGGGAGGTTTAAGAACACTGAAGCTTTCTTT. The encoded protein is CATSDRPRPGRFKNTEAFF.

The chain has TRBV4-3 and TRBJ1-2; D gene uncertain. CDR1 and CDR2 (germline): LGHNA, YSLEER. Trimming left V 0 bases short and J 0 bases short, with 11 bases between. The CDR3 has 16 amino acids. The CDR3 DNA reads TGCGCCAGCAGCCAAGATGCCCGGGGAGCTAACTATGGCTACACCTTC. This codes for CASSQDARGANYGYTF.

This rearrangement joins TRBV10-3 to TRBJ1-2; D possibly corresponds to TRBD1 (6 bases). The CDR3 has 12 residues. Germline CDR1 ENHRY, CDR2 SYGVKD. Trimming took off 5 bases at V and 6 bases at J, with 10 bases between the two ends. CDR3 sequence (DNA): TGTGCCATCAGTCTACAGGGAAATGGCTACACCTTC. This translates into CAISLQGNGYTF.